The 32 T cell receptor beta chains given below trace back to one sample, sequenced in a study of shared clonotypes between healthy human individuals. Method: immunoSEQ multiplex PCR; TCRdb's copy keeps in-frame clones and lacks some. The sample includes about 480,000 clones, 79% of them seen just once. Sequencing input: PBMCs. These receptors were taken from a woman between 40 and 50 years old in good health. Some clones in this sample may be carry-over from other donors' samples.

This chain links TRBV7-9 with TRBJ2-6; 7 bases fit TRBD1. The germline gives CDR1 SEHNR, CDR2 FQNEAQ (reference sequence). The CDR3 extends over 14 amino acids. The ends lost 11 bases at V and 0 bases at J; junction bases unmatched: 4. CDR3 sequence (DNA): TGTGCCTTACGGGACAGCTCTGGGGCCAACGTCCTGACTTTC. This codes for CALRDSSGANVLTF. Full variable domain (remainder filled in from reference TRBV7-9 and TRBJ2-6): DTGVSQNPRHKITKRGQNVTFRCDPISEHNRLYWYRQTLGQGPEFLTYFQNEAQLEKSRLLSDRFSAERPKGSFSTLEIQRTEQGDSAMYLCALRDSSGANVLTFGAGSRLTVL.

This clone turned up a few times. The genes are TRBV28 and TRBJ1-1; 9 bases map to TRBD1. This CDR3 spans 15 amino acids. Germline CDR1 and CDR2: MDHEN and SYDVKM. V gave up 6 bases and J gave up 7 bases; unmatched junction bases: 12. The CDR3 nucleotides read TGTGCCAGCAGGCCGGAAGGACAGGGGAATAATGAAGCTTTCTTT. Amino acids: CASRPEGQGNNEAFF.

The J gene is TRBJ2-5, the V gene TRBV5-1, with TRBD1 matching over 9 bases. V lost 0 bases, J lost 5 bases, and 11 bases stayed unmatched. CDR1 SGHRS and CDR2 YFSETQ come from the germline V gene. This CDR3 comprises 17 residues. The CDR3 loop reads CASSLDRGLFSGETQYF. The CDR3 DNA sequence: TGCGCCAGCAGCTTGGACAGGGGGCTCTTCTCTGGGGAGACCCAGTACTTC.

The chain joins TRBV7-9 to TRBJ2-5, with D tentatively TRBD1 (6 bases). Judging by the DNA end, TRBJ2-7 fits better; the J call may be wrong. CDR1 and CDR2 (germline): SEHNR, FQNEAQ (reference sequence). The CDR3 totals 12 residues. The CDR3 is CASSQDSYEQYF. In DNA, the CDR3 is TGTGCCAGCAGCCAGGACAGCTACGAGCAGTACTTC.

Concerning this clone: Germline and junction disagree at one end, which may indicate a read error. V usage is TRBV6-1 and J usage is TRBJ1-5, with D tentatively TRBD1 (6 bases). The V gene's germline CDR1 is MNHNS and CDR2 SASEGT. The CDR3 contains 16 residues. CDR3 region: CAISAIPTGSNQPQHF. Here the CDR3 DNA reads TGTGCCATCAGTGCGATACCGACAGGCAGCAATCAGCCCCAGCATTTT.

The chain carries TRBV7-3 and TRBJ2-3; perhaps TRBD2 as D (6 bases). This CDR3 region has 15 residues. V was clipped by 5 bases and J by 4 bases, with 16 bases between them. From germline, CDR1 is SGHTA and CDR2 FQGTGA. Written as DNA, the CDR3 is TGTGCCAGCAGCACCCCGACTAGTAGGCCAGATACGCAGTATTTT. It yields the protein CASSTPTSRPDTQYF.

The chain is built from TRBV9 and TRBJ2-7, with 9 bases identical to TRBD2. The CDR3 has 13 residues. After removal of 0 bases from V and 6 bases from J, the junction contained 1 base not matched to a gene. Germline V gene lookup returns CDR1 SGDLS and CDR2 YYNGEE. CDR3 sequence reads: CASSVVLAGEQYF. The CDR3 DNA is TGTGCCAGCAGCGTAGTACTAGCGGGCGAGCAGTACTTC.

The chain has TRBV6-1 and TRBJ1-4, with D uncertain. V gave up 7 bases and J gave up 7 bases, with 16 bases separating them. The CDR3 is 14 residues long. Germline V CDR1 and CDR2: MNHNS, SASEGT. The CDR3 nucleotides read TGTGCCAGCAATACGGGGAGGGTTAGTGAAAAACTGTTTTTT. This encodes CASNTGRVSEKLFF.

The rearrangement uses TRBV10-3 and TRBJ1-2, with 12 bases aligning to TRBD1. Germline trimming cut 8 bases from V and 7 bases from J; bases unmatched to any gene: 5. Germline lookup yields CDR1 ENHRY and CDR2 SYGVKD. This CDR3 contains 13 residues. The CDR3 here is CAIGTGGNFGYTF. The CDR3 nucleotides read TGTGCCATCGGGACAGGGGGCAATTTTGGCTACACCTTC.

J is TRBJ2-2 and V is TRBV18; 9 bases fit TRBD2. V shed 0 bases, J shed 7 bases, and the junction held 6 bases outside the gene matches. The germline V gene has CDR1 KGHSH and CDR2 LQKENI. This CDR3 comprises 16 residues. CDR3 sequence: CASSPPLAGSNGELFF. The CDR3 bases are TGTGCCAGCTCACCACCCCTAGCGGGAAGTAACGGGGAGCTGTTTTTT.

The V call is TRBV6-1, the J call TRBJ2-7; TRBD1 aligns across 7 bases. V dropped 4 bases and J dropped 7; count of bases not matched to a gene: 13. CDR3 length: 15 amino acids. The V gene's germline CDR1 is MNHNS and CDR2 SASEGT. DNA for the CDR3: TGTGCCAGCAGTGGGGGCGAAGAGGGGGCTTTTGAGCAGTACTTC. It specifies CASSGGEEGAFEQYF.

About this clone itself: The same CDR3 can be traced to other DNA sequences in this sample. This rearrangement joins TRBV20-1 to TRBJ2-3; D remains ambiguous. V lost 3 bases to trimming and J lost 4 bases, with 5 bases between them. Germline V gene data show CDR1 as DFQATT and CDR2 as SNEGSKA (reference sequence). The CDR3 contains 11 residues. Here the CDR3 DNA reads TGCAGTGCTAGTCTCGCAGATACGCAGTATTTT. It encodes CSASLADTQYF.

The rearrangement uses TRBV18 and TRBJ2-5; no reliable D call. The CDR3 runs to 13 residues. Germline-derived CDR1 and CDR2 are KGHSH and LQKENI. V lost 0 bases and J 5 bases, leaving 7 bases between the germline ends. The CDR3 DNA reads TGTGCCAGCTCACCACCGGCGAAGGAGACCCAGTACTTC. Its protein product is CASSPPAKETQYF. Full variable domain (rest looked up from reference TRBV18 and TRBJ2-5): NAGVMQNPRHLVRRRGQEARLRCSPMKGHSHVYWYRQLPEEGLKFMVYLQKENIIDESGMPKERFSAEFPKEGPSILRIQQVVRGDSAAYFCASSPPAKETQYFGPGTRLLVL.

V gene TRBV7-2 combines with J gene TRBJ2-6; D is possibly TRBD1 (6 bases). V was cut by 4 bases and J by 2 bases, with 6 bases left in between. The CDR3 sequence is 14 residues long. The germline CDR1 and CDR2 sequences are SGHTA and FQGNSA. The CDR3 spells CASSSGAGANVLTF. The CDR3 DNA follows: TGTGCCAGCAGCTCAGGGGCTGGGGCCAACGTCCTGACTTTC.

The V call is TRBV4-1, the J call TRBJ2-1; D tentatively fits TRBD1 or TRBD2 (5 bases each). The CDR3 loop spans 17 amino acids. Germline CDR1 is MGHRA and CDR2 is YSYEKL. V was cut by 3 bases and J by 0 bases, with 15 bases left in between. The CDR3 sequence: CASSQVLVGPSYNEQFF. CDR3 bases: TGCGCCAGCAGCCAGGTCCTCGTGGGACCCTCCTACAATGAGCAGTTCTTC.

The chain employs TRBV10-1 and TRBJ1-3, with D unresolved. Trimming took 4 bases from V and 0 from J, leaving 10 bases between them. This CDR3 spans 15 amino acids. Germline lookup yields CDR1 WNHNN and CDR2 SYGVQD (reference sequence). The CDR3 DNA reads as TGCGCCAGCAGTGGATTCGGGAGCTCTGGAAACACCATATATTTT. It translates to CASSGFGSSGNTIYF.

This chain's CDR3 is CASSLADRGVENTIYF. In nucleotides, the CDR3 is TGTGCCAGCAGCTTAGCGGATCGGGGGGTGGAGAACACCATATATTTT. The rearrangement joins TRBV7-2 to TRBJ1-3, with D tentatively TRBD1 (5 bases). The V gene's germline CDR1 is SGHTA and CDR2 FQGNSA. Trimming shortened V by 0 bases and J by 7 bases, and 16 bases separated the two germline ends. CDR3 length: 16 residues.

This clone was detected a few times. The rearrangement links TRBV10-3 to TRBJ1-1; D perhaps matches TRBD1 (6 bases). Germline CDR1 ENHRY, CDR2 SYGVKD. The CDR3 has 14 amino acids. V was clipped by 2 bases and J by 6 bases, with 13 bases between them. The CDR3 protein is CAISEPHRAAEAFF. In DNA form, the CDR3 reads TGTGCCATCAGTGAGCCTCACAGGGCCGCTGAAGCTTTCTTT.

The V and J genes are TRBV29-1 and TRBJ1-2, with TRBD1 as a possible D gene (6 bases). This CDR3 comprises 14 residues. Germline-derived CDR1 and CDR2 are SQVTM and ANQGSEA. V lost 3 bases to trimming and J lost 2 bases, with 13 bases between them. For the CDR3, the DNA is TGCAGCGTTGAGTTTATGACAGGCAACTATGGCTACACCTTC. As protein: CSVEFMTGNYGYTF.

This rearrangement joins TRBV2 to TRBJ2-7; 9 bases are shared with TRBD2. CDR3 length: 14 amino acids. Germline CDR1 and CDR2: SNHLY and FYNNEI. V lost 5 bases and J lost 3; bases outside the gene matches: 5. The CDR3 region has the DNA TGTGCCAGCAGTCCCAGTAGCGGGGGCTACGAGCAGTACTTC. Translation: CASSPSSGGYEQYF.

This clone has a single count. The chain links TRBV14 to TRBJ2-7; D not resolved. V was trimmed by 0 bases and J by 0 bases, leaving 15 bases between them. The CDR3 length is 17 residues. Germline V gene data show CDR1 as SGHDN and CDR2 as FVKESK. This CDR3 reads CASSQDSRRRSSYEQYF. CDR3 nucleotides: TGTGCCAGCAGCCAAGATAGTCGTCGTCGGAGCTCCTACGAGCAGTACTTC.

The V and J genes are TRBV27 and TRBJ2-2, with 8 bases fitting TRBD1. Trimming cost V 4 bases and J 5 bases; bases outside gene matches: 12. CDR1 and CDR2 from the germline V gene are MNHEY and SMNVEV (reference sequence). The CDR3 is made up of 17 amino acids. The CDR3 sequence: CASSSIPTGVGTGELFF. The DNA for the CDR3 is TGTGCCAGCAGTTCCATCCCGACAGGGGTGGGTACCGGGGAGCTGTTTTTT.

The J gene is TRBJ2-3, the V gene TRBV7-9; D tentatively fits TRBD1 or TRBD2 (6 bases each). V lost 1 base and J 6 bases, leaving 17 bases between the germline ends. From germline, CDR1 is SEHNR and CDR2 FQNEAQ (reference sequence). CDR3 length: 16 residues. This chain's CDR3 is CASSLGVVGGVDTQYF. CDR3 DNA sequence: TGTGCCAGCAGCTTAGGGGTCGTGGGGGGCGTCGATACGCAGTATTTT.

V and J are TRBV16 and TRBJ1-2, with D possibly being TRBD1 (6 bases). CDR1 KGHSY and CDR2 FQNENV come from the germline V gene. The CDR3 contains 15 residues. V lost 3 bases and J lost 2, with 13 bases in between. The CDR3 is CASSQPSQGNYGYTF. The CDR3 region has the DNA TGTGCCAGCAGCCAGCCCTCCCAGGGGAACTATGGCTACACCTTC.

There are many counts of this clone. The genes are TRBV29-1 and TRBJ1-1, with TRBD1 identical over 8 bases. CDR1 is SQVTM and CDR2 is ANQGSEA in the germline V gene. The V segment lost 2 bases and the J segment 5 bases; nucleotides outside the gene matches: 7. The CDR3 extends over 14 amino acids. As DNA, the CDR3 is TGCAGCGTTGAACCTACAGGGGGTGGGACTGAAGCTTTCTTT. This translates into CSVEPTGGGTEAFF.

V and J are TRBV9 and TRBJ1-5; TRBD1 is a possible D gene (5 bases). From germline, CDR1 is SGDLS and CDR2 YYNGEE. The CDR3 extends over 15 amino acids. V was pared by 5 bases and J by 3 bases, with 15 bases between. CDR3 in amino acids: CASSRSGDLNQPQHF. CDR3 coding DNA: TGTGCCAGCAGTCGATCGGGGGACCTCAATCAGCCCCAGCATTTT.

The chain combines TRBV27 with TRBJ1-4; 9 bases line up with TRBD1. The germline V gene encodes CDR1 MNHEY and CDR2 SMNVEV (reference sequence). Trimming at V came to 1 base and at J to 7 bases, leaving 7 bases not matched to a gene. This CDR3 is built from 16 residues. CDR3 in amino acids: CASSLLGQGVGEKLFF. DNA of the CDR3: TGTGCCAGCAGTTTATTGGGACAGGGAGTAGGTGAAAAACTGTTTTTT.

In this sample, this clone turned up a few times. Other DNA sequences of this sample code for an identical CDR3. The chain employs TRBV29-1 and TRBJ1-2; TRBD1 might be the D (6 bases). Trimming left V 1 base short and J 8 bases short, with 8 bases between. The CDR3 runs to 11 residues. Germline V CDR1 and CDR2: SQVTM, ANQGSEA. CDR3 DNA sequence: TGCAGCGTTGAAGTGGGGGGCGGCTACACCTTC. It codes for CSVEVGGGYTF.

This clone was seen a few times. The genes are TRBV7-6 and TRBJ1-4; no firm D call. V was cut by 1 base and J by 14 bases, with 11 bases left in between. Germline values: CDR1 SGHVS, CDR2 FNYEAQ. This CDR3 has 12 amino acids. This chain's CDR3 is CASSLGGEVLFF. CDR3 coding DNA: TGTGCCAGCAGCTTAGGCGGGGAGGTCCTGTTTTTT.

The chain couples TRBV18 to TRBJ1-1; TRBD1 might be the D (6 bases). Germline values: CDR1 KGHSH, CDR2 LQKENI. V was cut by 8 bases and J by 0 bases, with 10 bases left in between. The CDR3 totals 13 residues. CDR3 region: CASAKGVNTEAFF. CDR3 coding DNA: TGTGCCAGCGCAAAGGGGGTGAACACTGAAGCTTTCTTT.

V is TRBV5-4 and J is TRBJ2-1; D is ambiguous. Germline V CDR1 and CDR2: SGHNT, YYREEE (reference sequence). The length of the CDR3 is 11 residues. Trimming took off 3 bases at V and 12 bases at J, with 10 bases between the two ends. The CDR3: CASSSNSRQFF. CDR3 in DNA: TGTGCCAGCAGCTCAAATTCCCGGCAGTTCTTC.

The chain combines TRBV2 with TRBJ1-1; 9 nucleotides agree with TRBD1. The CDR3 sequence is 14 residues long. V gave up 8 bases and J gave up 3 bases; unmatched junction bases: 7. From germline, CDR1 is SNHLY and CDR2 FYNNEI. CDR3 amino acids: CASGNRDRDTEAFF. The CDR3 region has the DNA TGTGCCAGCGGAAACCGGGACAGGGACACTGAAGCTTTCTTT.